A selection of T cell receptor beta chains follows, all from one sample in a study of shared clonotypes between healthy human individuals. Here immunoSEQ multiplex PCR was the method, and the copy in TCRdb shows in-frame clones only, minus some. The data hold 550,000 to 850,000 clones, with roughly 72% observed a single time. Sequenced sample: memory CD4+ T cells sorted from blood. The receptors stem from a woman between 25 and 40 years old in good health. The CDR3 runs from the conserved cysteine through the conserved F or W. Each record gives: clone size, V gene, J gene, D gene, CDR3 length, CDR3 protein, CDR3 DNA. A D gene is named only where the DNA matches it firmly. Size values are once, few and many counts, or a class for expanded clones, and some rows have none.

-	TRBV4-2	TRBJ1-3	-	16	CASSQDPTTSGNTIYF	TGTGCCAGCAGCCAAGATCCTACAACCTCTGGAAACACCATATATTTT
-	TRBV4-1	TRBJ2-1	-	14	CASSQTMTYNEQFF	TGCGCCAGCAGCCAAACAATGACCTACAATGAGCAGTTCTTC
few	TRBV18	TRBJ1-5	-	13	CASSPGGDQPQHF	TGTGCCAGCTCACCCGGGGGAGATCAGCCCCAGCATTTT
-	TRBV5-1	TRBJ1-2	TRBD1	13	CASSPGQGGGYTF	TGCGCCAGCAGCCCCGGACAGGGGGGTGGCTACACCTTC
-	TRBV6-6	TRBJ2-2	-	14	CASSRGGGTGELFF	TGTGCCAGCAGCCGAGGGGGGGGCACCGGGGAGCTGTTTTTT
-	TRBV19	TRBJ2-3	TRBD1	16	CASSPLKTGPYYTQYF	TGTGCCAGTAGTCCCCTCAAGACAGGGCCTTATTATACGCAGTATTTT
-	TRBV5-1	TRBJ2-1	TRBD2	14	CASSSRTSGDEQFF	TGCGCCAGCAGCTCTCGGACTAGCGGCGATGAGCAGTTCTTC
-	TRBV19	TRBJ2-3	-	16	CASSNQGGVGTDTQYF	TGTGCCAGTAGTAACCAAGGAGGAGTGGGCACAGATACGCAGTATTTT
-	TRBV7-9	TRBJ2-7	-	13	CASSSTGWYEQYF	TGTGCCAGCAGTTCCACAGGGTGGTACGAGCAGTACTTC
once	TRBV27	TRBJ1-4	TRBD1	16	CATCSSPGTGNEKLFF	TGTGCCACCTGTTCATCCCCCGGGACAGGGAATGAAAAACTGTTTTTT
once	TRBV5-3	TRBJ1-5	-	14	CARSLCGTHQPQHF	TGTGCCAGAAGCTTGTGCGGAACCCACCAGCCCCAGCATTTT
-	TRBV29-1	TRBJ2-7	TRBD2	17	CSVTSQAGGTSSYEQYF	TGCAGCGTTACATCTCAAGCGGGAGGGACCAGCTCCTACGAGCAGTACTTC
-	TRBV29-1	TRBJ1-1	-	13	CSVRNREGGEAFF	TGCAGCGTGCGAAACAGGGAAGGCGGTGAAGCTTTCTTT
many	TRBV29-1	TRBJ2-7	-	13	CSVDGQGNNEQYF	TGCAGCGTTGACGGGCAGGGGAACAACGAGCAGTACTTC
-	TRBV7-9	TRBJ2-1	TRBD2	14	CASSSLAGAAGQFF	TGTGCCAGCAGCTCTCTAGCGGGAGCGGCGGGGCAGTTCTTC
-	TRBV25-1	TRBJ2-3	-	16	CASSESPGELVHTQYF	TGTGCCAGCAGTGAATCCCCAGGGGAGCTAGTTCATACGCAGTATTTT
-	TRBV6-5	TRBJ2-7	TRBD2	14	CASSYGTSTPHQYF	TGTGCCAGCAGTTACGGGACTAGCACTCCTCATCAGTACTTC
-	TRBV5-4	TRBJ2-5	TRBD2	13	CASSREGPETQYF	TGTGCCAGCAGCCGGGAGGGCCCCGAGACCCAGTACTTC
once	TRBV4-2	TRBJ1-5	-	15	CASSQGTASNQPQHF	TGTGCCAGCAGCCAAGGGACAGCTAGCAATCAGCCCCAGCATTTT
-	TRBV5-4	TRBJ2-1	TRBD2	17	CASSLLTSGRRVDEQFF	TGTGCCAGCAGCTTGTTAACTAGCGGGAGGAGAGTGGATGAGCAGTTCTTC
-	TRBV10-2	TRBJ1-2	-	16	CASSESGTIRSNGYTF	TGCGCCAGCAGTGAGTCGGGGACAATCCGCTCGAATGGCTACACCTTC
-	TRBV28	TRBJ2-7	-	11	CAAARSYEQYF	TGTGCCGCTGCTAGGTCCTACGAGCAGTACTTC
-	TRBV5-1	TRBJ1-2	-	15	CASSLSQGPSYGYTF	TGCGCCAGCAGCTTGTCGCAGGGGCCGAGCTATGGCTACACCTTC
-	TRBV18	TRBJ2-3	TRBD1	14	CASSPPDRVTPQYF	TGTGCCAGCTCACCACCTGACAGGGTTACGCCGCAGTATTTT
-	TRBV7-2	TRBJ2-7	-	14	CASSLGPRNYEQYF	TGTGCCAGCAGCTTAGGTCCTAGAAACTACGAGCAGTACTTC
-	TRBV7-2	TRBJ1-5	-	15	CASSRREGSNQPQHF	TGTGCCAGCAGTAGGAGGGAAGGCAGCAATCAGCCCCAGCATTTT
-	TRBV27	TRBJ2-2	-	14	CASSLTSYTGELFF	TGTGCCAGCAGTTTGACTAGTTACACCGGGGAGCTGTTTTTT
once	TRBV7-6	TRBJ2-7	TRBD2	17	CASSLAPTSGGIYEQYF	TGTGCCAGCAGCTTAGCGCCGACTAGCGGGGGGATTTACGAGCAGTACTTC
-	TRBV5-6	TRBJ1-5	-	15	CASSQGHSDIQPQHF	TGTGCCAGCAGCCAAGGACATTCCGACATTCAGCCCCAGCATTTT
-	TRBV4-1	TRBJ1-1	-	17	CASRDGRVGDRNTEAFF	TGCGCCAGCAGAGATGGGCGTGTTGGGGATCGGAACACTGAAGCTTTCTTT
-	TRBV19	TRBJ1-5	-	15	CASLGGGYSNQPQHF	TGTGCCAGTCTCGGGGGGGGCTATAGCAATCAGCCCCAGCATTTT
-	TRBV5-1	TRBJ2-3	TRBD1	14	CASKGQGSGDTQYF	TGCGCCAGCAAAGGACAGGGAAGCGGAGATACGCAGTATTTT
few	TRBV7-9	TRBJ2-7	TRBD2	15	CASSSSSGRIYEQYF	TGTGCCAGCAGCTCCTCTAGCGGGAGAATCTACGAGCAGTACTTC
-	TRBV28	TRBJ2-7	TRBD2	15	CASRAGTSGLRGQYF	TGTGCCAGCAGAGCGGGGACTAGCGGGCTACGAGGGCAGTACTTC
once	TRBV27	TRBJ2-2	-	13	CASSSGHAGELFF	TGTGCCAGCAGTTCTGGTCACGCCGGGGAGCTGTTTTTT
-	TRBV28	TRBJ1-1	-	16	CASSPSGWGRRTEAFF	TGTGCCAGCAGCCCCTCGGGTTGGGGGCGCCGGACTGAAGCTTTCTTT
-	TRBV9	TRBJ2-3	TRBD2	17	CASSLRTSGTSTDTQYF	TGTGCCAGCAGCCTGCGGACTAGCGGAACTAGCACAGATACGCAGTATTTT